This note documents a single T cell receptor beta chain sequence. The data were taken from a study of blood T cell repertoires in COVID-19. The repertoire was sequenced with immunoSEQ multiplex PCR; TCRdb's copy has only in-frame clones and lacks some. Of about 390,000 clones listed, about 87% are singletons. The CDR3 loop spans 16 amino acids. With V trimmed by 6 bases and J by 0 bases, 7 bases remained unmatched. Germline V gene data show CDR1 as LNHDA and CDR2 as SQIVND (reference sequence). The sequenced sample consisted of peripheral blood. The clonotype comes from a woman in her sixties with COVID-19, enrolled during active disease. The chain employs TRBV19 and TRBJ2-2; 7 bases match TRBD2. The CDR3 coding sequence is TGTGCCAGTAGGGTCGGGGGGTATACGAACACCGGGGAGCTGTTTTTT. This sequence encodes CASRVGGYTNTGELFF. Full variable domain (outside the CDR3, taken from reference TRBV19 and TRBJ2-2): DGGITQSPKYLFRKEGQNVTLSCEQNLNHDAMYWYRQDPGQGLRLIYYSQIVNDFQKGDIAEGYSVSREKKESFPLTVTSAQKNPTAFYLCASRVGGYTNTGELFFGEGSRLTVL.